What follows is one TCR beta chain and its context. There are many counts of this clonotype. Its antigen remains unidentified. No base quality information exists; no much larger clone differs at one position. The time point label of this sample denotes: pre-sensitization, week 0. Read against the paper, the sample's treatment or condition label means: therapeutic diphenylcyclopropenone sensitization with weekly scalp DPC. At each patch-test visit, blood was drawn before the patch test was applied. Patients were eligible if aged 18 to 70, diagnosed with alopecia and judged suitable for DPC therapy, and pregnant patients were excluded. Total RNA was extracted from unfractionated whole blood collected in Tempus Blood RNA tubes. The sample is drawn from a study of human T cells and chemical hapten exposure (TCRdb year 2021). At the level of the whole study: For sensitization, 2% DPC in acetone was applied to a 2 cm by 2 cm area of upper inner arm skin. In alopecia patients, the study followed how the peripheral blood TCR repertoire changed in vivo over primary and secondary sensitization to diphenylcyclopropenone (DPC), a hapten. Patch testing was done on the upper back using Finn chambers containing 0.01% DPC, and results were scored after 6 days according to International Contact Dermatitis Research Group standards. Patient blood was sampled pre-sensitization (week 0) and at 2, 6 and about 24 weeks after DPC sensitization. Throughout the roughly 25-week study period, patients were also given weekly therapeutic DPC doses on the scalp. Roughly 30 alopecia patients provided blood for TCR sequencing at one to four time points (pre-sensitization, 2, 6 and 24 weeks). The patient cohort, mostly female, included alopecia areata with under or over 50% scalp involvement, alopecia totalis and alopecia universalis. The libraries were sequenced as a pool, and the TCR yield per sample differed mostly because of small variations in library volumes within the pool.

Libraries were made using RACE. Sequencing relied on a NextSeq 500. During library preparation, unique molecular identifiers were attached to individual cDNA molecules so that TCRs could be counted quantitatively and reproducibly. Each blood RNA sample was used to sequence both TCR alpha and TCR beta chains. The paper's data handling went like this. The median number of TCRs per sample was over 85,000, ranging from 23,224 to 690,600. V, J and CDR3 annotation of the TCR reads was carried out using the Decombinator software suite. For the PS versus PT1 abundance plots, all samples were subsampled to the same number of TCRs (28,000). TCRs were defined as expanded if absent before sensitization and observed at least eight times at the 2-week time point. Clones were called with MiXCR by TCRdb after fastp trimmed the public reads at Q25, and only in-frame beta chains were retained. Rows merge per CDR3 protein into single entries with the most common DNA and genes. For this entry, the V and J calls and clone size follow TCRdb and not the study's own pipeline. The sample table lists tens of thousands of distinct CDR3 sequences, roughly a tenth of them with a count of one. The ten largest account for more than 3% of the sample.

Here is what the overall study found, with its caveats: Alopecia, a presumed autoimmune disease, was present in all patients, so the immune response of the patients might differ from that of healthy individuals. Compared with pre-sensitization or healthy control sets, expanded TCRs formed significantly more large CDR3 similarity clusters, which is consistent with antigen-driven responses. The number of PT1 expanded TCRs positively correlated with patch test score, significant at thresholds 8, 16 and 32 but not 4. After repeated subsampling, changes were observed in the strength of the expansion versus patch-test correlation and in the threshold at which the correlation became significant. DPC sensitization did not change how many TCRs were above 1 in 1000 frequency, and no evidence was found of alterations in global repertoire structure.

Measured from the cysteine to the phenylalanine, the CDR3 is 14 residues long. The entry retains the CDR3 DNA only, 42 bases that are in frame from base 1. V trim: 5 bases; J trim: 0 bases; unmatched bases: 6. CDR1 and CDR2, per the germline V gene (reference sequence), are DFQATT and SNEGSKA. The sequence came from a woman aged 40 to 49 with alopecia areata. Some clones in this sample may be carry-over from other donors' samples. Here the sequenced sample was whole blood, taken in connection with sensitization to the hapten diphenylcyclopropenone (DPC). In this chain, TRBV20-1 is recombined with TRBJ2-7, with 8 bases aligning to TRBD2. The nucleotide sequence is TGCAGTGCTCCCGTAGCGGGGCGCTCCTACGAGCAGTACTTC. Its translation is CSAPVAGRSYEQYF.